This TCR beta chain is from a study of shared T cell receptors in the human thymus. CDR3 length: 15 residues. Germline V gene sequence: CDR1 LGHNT, CDR2 FRNRAP. V gave up 7 bases and J gave up 2 bases, with 17 bases separating them. This clone was observed a single time. TCRdb's table, derived via immunoSEQ multiplex PCR, lists solely in-frame clones and lacks some. The table includes 540,000 or so clones, 75% to 85% detected once. These data also featured in a second study, about human thymus T cells. From that paper: In corrective heart surgery, resections were taken, and these provided the thymus tissue. Usage of V and J genes appeared biased in thymic and blood repertoires. Related studies noted strongly shared thymic repertoires across unrelated people.

The sequencing sample was made of thymocytes. The chain links TRBV12-5 to TRBJ1-1; weak D call: TRBD1 (5 bases). This TCR came from a boy in the first two years of life with a congenital heart defect. The DNA of the CDR3 is TGTGCTAGTGAGGGGTCCCTAGGGGCTAACACTGAAGCTTTCTTT. This sequence encodes CASEGSLGANTEAFF.